These 5 T cell receptor beta chains came from one sample sequenced in a study of cytotoxic CD8 clonotypes in ibrutinib-treated CLL (dated by TCRdb to the early 2020s). Read against the paper, the sample's time point label means: approximately 25 months on ibrutinib. The library was built by means of the immunoSEQ multiplex PCR assay. TCRdb provides this immuneACCESS table in a form limited to in-frame rearrangements. Some clones are lacking; in checked studies, under half of them reflect an unresolved V gene, and why the rest are absent is not known. This sample is represented by roughly 200,000 clones; approximately 72% of them were singletons. The ten largest clones add up to 13% of the sample. Material: PBMCs, obtained after 24 months of ibrutinib treatment. Receptors originate from a human donor with chronic lymphocytic leukemia.

The chain combines TRBV13 with TRBJ2-3; TRBD2 is a possible D gene (6 bases). This CDR3 spans 12 amino acids. Trimming pared 5 bases from V and 6 bases from J, leaving 9 bases between. Germline CDR1 and CDR2: PRHDT and FYEKMQ (reference sequence). The CDR3 sequence is CASSAEGDTQYF. The CDR3 DNA reads as TGTGCCAGCAGCGCGGAGGGGGATACGCAGTATTTT.

The chain joins TRBV5-8 to TRBJ1-4, with D tentatively TRBD1 (5 bases). Between the trimmed V and J ends, which lost 1 base and 0 bases, there was a span of 13 bases. This CDR3 spans 17 amino acids. CDR1 and CDR2 (germline): SGHTS, YDEGEE. CDR3 in amino acids: CASSLHRITATNEKLFF. The DNA of the CDR3 is TGTGCCAGCAGCTTGCACAGGATTACCGCAACTAATGAAAAACTGTTTTTT.

The V call is TRBV11-3, the J call TRBJ2-7; 10 nucleotides match TRBD1. The CDR3 runs to 15 residues. V lost 0 bases to trimming and J lost 3 bases; unmatched junction nucleotides: 2. In germline, CDR1 is SGHNT, CDR2 YENEEA. CDR3 residues: CASSLDGTGDYEQYF. Written as DNA, the CDR3 is TGTGCCAGCAGCTTAGACGGGACAGGGGACTACGAGCAGTACTTC.

The V call is TRBV7-9, the J call TRBJ2-2; unclear D gene. From germline, CDR1 is SEHNR and CDR2 FQNEAQ (reference sequence). V lost 8 bases, J lost 3 bases, and 4 bases lay in between. The CDR3 is 11 amino acids. The CDR3: CASHYTGELFF. CDR3 nucleotide sequence: TGTGCCAGCCACTACACCGGGGAGCTGTTTTTT.

This chain links TRBV2 with TRBJ1-1; no clear D gene. This CDR3 spans 15 amino acids. The germline V gene encodes CDR1 SNHLY and CDR2 FYNNEI. Trimming pared 0 bases from V and 0 bases from J, leaving 8 bases between. DNA for the CDR3: TGTGCCAGCAGTGAAGCCCGTGGCATGAACACTGAAGCTTTCTTT. Translation: CASSEARGMNTEAFF.